This is a list of T cell receptor beta chains from one sample in a study of Ad26.COV2.S vaccination and SARS-CoV-2 variants. Sequencing used immunoSEQ multiplex PCR; TCRdb keeps in-frame clones, though not all of them. Here the sample spans roughly 460,000 clones, around 89% being singletons. Source: peripheral blood, taken in a trial of Ad26.COV2.S vaccine versus placebo. The origin of the receptors is a person aged 18-65 years who received the Ad26.COV2.S COVID-19 vaccine or a placebo. Each CDR3 is given with its conserved first and last residue. The D gene is left open where the match is weak. The listing skips clone size in some rows; elsewhere it reads once, few, many or a size class.

>.|.|TRBV19|TRBJ1-1
TGTGCCAGTAGTATAGCCCGTTTGAACACTGAAGCTTTCTTT
CASSIARLNTEAFF
>.|.|TRBV5-8|TRBJ2-3
TGTGCCAGCAGCTTGGAGACGACGCAGTATTTT
CASSLETTQYF
>.|.|TRBV4-3|TRBJ1-5
TGCGCCAGCAGCCAAAGGGGTGGGCAGCCCCAGCATTTT
CASSQRGGQPQHF
>.|.|TRBV2|TRBJ2-5
TGTGCCAGCAGTGAACGTCTGCTCACGGACAGCAAAGAGACCCAGTACTTC
CASSERLLTDSKETQYF
>.|.|TRBV18|TRBJ2-3
TGTGCCAGCTCACGCAATGGTTTCGGAGGGAAGACAGATACGCAGTATTTT
CASSRNGFGGKTDTQYF
>.|.|TRBV6-6|TRBJ1-1
TGTGCCAGCAGCCTTGGTTCGAACACTGAAGCTTTCTTT
CASSLGSNTEAFF
>.|.|TRBV29-1|TRBJ2-3
TGCAGCGTTGGGGCAGGGGGGTCCAGCACAGATACGCAGTATTTT
CSVGAGGSSTDTQYF
>.|.|TRBV29-1|TRBJ1-1
TGCAGCGCCCGGACTGTAAGGTCTGAAGCTTTCTTT
CSARTVRSEAFF
>.|once|TRBV7-2|TRBJ1-4
TGTGCCAGCAGCTTACTTCCAGGTGGTGAAAAACTGTTTTTT
CASSLLPGGEKLFF
>TRBD1|few|TRBV4-3|TRBJ1-2
TGCGCCAGCAGCCAAGATCTGTCGGTTCTAAAGACAGGGTATGGATATGGCTACACCTTC
CASSQDLSVLKTGYGYGYTF
>.|.|TRBV4-1|TRBJ1-4
TGCGCCAGCAGCCGTCCCGGGACCGGAGGGGAAAAACTGTTTTTT
CASSRPGTGGEKLFF
>.|.|TRBV7-9|TRBJ1-1
TGTGCCAGCAGCCATGGGGAAGCTGAAGCTTTCTTT
CASSHGEAEAFF
>.|.|TRBV9|TRBJ1-1
TGTGCCAGCAGCTCCGGGACGGTGAACACTGAAGCTTTCTTT
CASSSGTVNTEAFF
>.|.|TRBV18|TRBJ1-3
TGTGCCAGCTCACCGATGGACAGCCGCTCTGGAAACACCATATATTTT
CASSPMDSRSGNTIYF
>.|.|TRBV19|TRBJ1-2
TGTGCCAGCCTTACCACTGATACTAACTATGGCTACACCTTC
CASLTTDTNYGYTF
>TRBD1|.|TRBV19|TRBJ1-5
TGTGCCAGTAGTAGGGGACAGGGTGGTAATCAGCCCCAGCATTTT
CASSRGQGGNQPQHF
>TRBD2|.|TRBV7-9|TRBJ2-3
TGTGCCAGCAGCCCAGCGGGAGGCACAGATACGCAGTATTTT
CASSPAGGTDTQYF
>.|.|TRBV2|TRBJ2-3
TGTGCCAGCAGCCCGCTAGCAGCCAGCACAGATACGCAGTATTTT
CASSPLAASTDTQYF
>TRBD1|.|TRBV5-1|TRBJ2-7
TGCGCCAGCGCTTCGGGACAGGGGTTCTACGAGCAGTACTTC
CASASGQGFYEQYF
>.|.|TRBV9|TRBJ2-7
TGTGCCAGCAGCGTAGGACCCGACCGGGCCCTCTACGAGCAGTACTTC
CASSVGPDRALYEQYF
>TRBD1|.|TRBV29-1|TRBJ2-2
TGCAGCGTTCTCCCCCCAACAGGGGGCATTGGGGCCGGGGAGCTGTTTTTT
CSVLPPTGGIGAGELFF
>TRBD1|once|TRBV4-2|TRBJ1-4
TGTGCCAGCAGCCAACCGGGACAGGGGGCGCAAAAGGAAAAACTGTTTTTT
CASSQPGQGAQKEKLFF
>.|.|TRBV7-3|TRBJ2-2
TGTGCCAGGGGACAGAACACCGGGGAGCTGTTTTTT
CARGQNTGELFF
>.|.|TRBV28|TRBJ1-1
TGTGCCAGCAGTTCCCCGCTCGGTCAGCTCACTGAAGCTTTCTTT
CASSSPLGQLTEAFF
>.|few|TRBV11-2|TRBJ1-3
TGTGCCAGCAGCTTCTTTTCAGGGGCTGGAAACACCATATATTTT
CASSFFSGAGNTIYF
>.|.|TRBV4-1|TRBJ2-1
TGCGCCAGCAGCCAAGGTTCCCAACGGGGGTACAATGAGCAGTTCTTC
CASSQGSQRGYNEQFF
>.|.|TRBV7-8|TRBJ2-1
TGTGCCAGCAGCTTAGCGGGCCCCCATGAGCAGTTCTTC
CASSLAGPHEQFF
>.|.|TRBV30|TRBJ2-3
TGTGCCTGGAGTCGACCCTTAGAGACAGATACGCAGTATTTT
CAWSRPLETDTQYF
>.|.|TRBV3-1/TRBV3-2|TRBJ2-5
TGTGCCAGCAGCCTACCGGGACGACAGTACTTC
CASSLPGRQYF
>.|.|TRBV5-5|TRBJ2-3
TGTGCCAGCAGCTTGTTTAAGCTAGCACATACGCAGTATTTT
CASSLFKLAHTQYF
>TRBD1|.|TRBV19|TRBJ1-5
TGTGCCAGTAGTGCAGACAGGGATCATCAGCCCCAGCATTTT
CASSADRDHQPQHF
>.|.|TRBV6-6|TRBJ2-3
TGTGCCAGCAGTTACTCGAAAGGCTCCGATACGCAGTATTTT
CASSYSKGSDTQYF
>TRBD1|.|TRBV14|TRBJ2-2
TGTGCCAGCAGAAACAGGGGCTCCACCGGGGAGCTGTTTTTT
CASRNRGSTGELFF
>.|.|TRBV12-3/TRBV12-4|TRBJ1-5
TGTGCCAGCAGTAGGTGGGAGGACCAGCCCCAGCATTTT
CASSRWEDQPQHF
>TRBD1|.|TRBV4-2|TRBJ2-2
TGTGCCAGCAGCCGGGGACAGGGAAACACCGGGGAGCTGTTTTTT
CASSRGQGNTGELFF
>.|.|TRBV7-3|TRBJ1-1
TGTGCCAGCAGCCCAGGACACGTCGGATTGATGAACACTGAAGCTTTCTTT
CASSPGHVGLMNTEAFF
>.|.|TRBV3-1/TRBV3-2|TRBJ2-3
TGTGCCAGCAGCCAGGGACTTTTAGCGGACACAGATACGCAGTATTTT
CASSQGLLADTDTQYF
>TRBD1|once|TRBV7-9|TRBJ1-4
TGTGCCAGCAGCCCTATGACAGGGGTAACTGAAAAACTGTTTTTT
CASSPMTGVTEKLFF
>TRBD2|.|TRBV30|TRBJ2-1
TGTGCCTGGAGTGTACTTCCTAGCGGGAGCACATACAATGAGCAGTTCTTC
CAWSVLPSGSTYNEQFF
>TRBD1|.|TRBV25-1|TRBJ2-2
TGTGCCAGCAGTGAATTGGGGACAGGGGCAGAGTCCGGGGAGCTGTTTTTT
CASSELGTGAESGELFF
>.|.|TRBV28|TRBJ2-7
TGTGCCAGCAGTTACAGATCCTACGAGCAGTACTTC
CASSYRSYEQYF
>.|.|TRBV18|TRBJ2-7
TGTGCCAGCTCACCAAGGGACTTGGCCTACGAGCAGTACTTC
CASSPRDLAYEQYF
>.|.|TRBV12-3/TRBV12-4|TRBJ2-7
TGTGCCAGCAGTGCGGGGCTCTCCTACGAGCAGTACTTC
CASSAGLSYEQYF
>.|.|TRBV19|TRBJ2-4
TGTGCCAGTAGTCCCCTTTTGGGGAGAGCCAAAAACATTCAGTACTTC
CASSPLLGRAKNIQYF
>.|once|TRBV6-2/TRBV6-3|TRBJ1-2
TGTGCCAGCAGTAACCACAGCCGGAGCTATGGCTACACCTTC
CASSNHSRSYGYTF
>.|.|TRBV21-1|TRBJ1-2
TGTGCCAGCAGCAAAGCGATGCAGGGCGTAGGGGTATGCTATGGCTACACCTTC
CASSKAMQGVGVCYGYTF
>TRBD2|.|TRBV14|TRBJ2-1
TGTGCCAGCAGCCCCTCCGCAGGACTAGCCGGATTACTCTATTACAATGAGCAGTTCTTC
CASSPSAGLAGLLYYNEQFF
>TRBD2|.|TRBV10-3|TRBJ2-3
TGTGCCATCAGTGAGAGACCTAGCGGGGGGGTGAGAGATACGCAGTATTTT
CAISERPSGGVRDTQYF
>.|.|TRBV20-1|TRBJ2-5
TGCAGTGCTAGTGCCGGGACTTCCCAAGAGACCCAGTACTTC
CSASAGTSQETQYF
>.|.|TRBV4-1|TRBJ2-5
TGCGCCAGCAGCCAAGACGGGGCGGCGCTGCGTACGGAGACCCAGTACTTC
CASSQDGAALRTETQYF
>TRBD2|.|TRBV19|TRBJ2-3
TGTGCCAGTAGCGGGAGGCCCACAGATACGCAGTATTTT
CASSGRPTDTQYF
>TRBD1|.|TRBV9|TRBJ2-1
TGTGCCAGCAGCGGCACAGGGGTAGGTGAGCAGTTCTTC
CASSGTGVGEQFF
>TRBD1|once|TRBV28|TRBJ1-2
TGTGCCAGCGGGACAGCCTATGGCTACACCTTC
CASGTAYGYTF
>.|.|TRBV12-3/TRBV12-4|TRBJ1-2
TGTGCCAGCAGTTCCGCGGCGGGCTACACCTTC
CASSSAAGYTF
>.|.|TRBV2|TRBJ1-1
TGTGCCAGCAGTGGACAGAAGAAAGCTTTCTTT
CASSGQKKAFF
>.|.|TRBV6-4|TRBJ2-2
TGTGCCAGCAGTGACGAGGTCAGGACGAACACCGGGGAGCTGTTTTTT
CASSDEVRTNTGELFF